These 27 T cell receptor beta chains came from one sample sequenced in a study of PD-1 blockade in classical Hodgkin lymphoma (dated by TCRdb to 2020 to 2022). To prepare the library, the immunoSEQ multiplex PCR assay was applied. Entries here come from immuneACCESS through TCRdb and include only in-frame sequences with V and J called. Some clones fail to appear in such tables; in the studies checked, an unresolved V gene covers under half of the shortfall, and the cause of the remainder is unknown. The sample profile shows about 35,000 clones; roughly 89% of them were found once. The biggest ten clones account for less than 0.25% of the sample. The time point label for this specimen denotes: newly diagnosed, previously untreated cHL patient sample. Magnetic negative selection with a Miltenyi CD4+ T cell isolation kit was used to purify CD4+ T cells from thawed PBMCs. Sequencing was done on a sample of CD4+ T cells from blood. The receptors here all came from a human donor with classical Hodgkin lymphoma.

The genes are TRBV11-3 and TRBJ1-1, with no clear D. V was pared by 1 base and J by 6 bases, with 15 bases between. The CDR3 totals 15 residues. The germline V gene encodes CDR1 SGHNT and CDR2 YENEEA. CDR3 amino acids: CASSLVGDGMAEAFF. The DNA for the CDR3 is TGTGCCAGCAGCTTAGTAGGAGATGGGATGGCTGAAGCTTTCTTT.

The sample holds one count of this clone. This chain uses TRBV7-9 with TRBJ2-5; 9 positions agree with TRBD2. This CDR3 is 15 amino acids long. The V gene end was trimmed by 4 bases and the J gene end by 1 base; junction bases not matched to a gene: 4. From germline, CDR1 is SEHNR and CDR2 FQNEAQ (reference sequence). The CDR3 sequence is CASSSSGKVQETQYF. DNA for the CDR3: TGTGCCAGCAGCTCTAGCGGGAAGGTCCAAGAGACCCAGTACTTC.

This clone is a singleton in its sample. The chain links TRBV5-1 to TRBJ1-5, with D unresolved. V lost 2 bases, J lost 11 bases, and 17 bases lay in between. This CDR3 contains 14 residues. Germline-derived CDR1 and CDR2 are SGHRS and YFSETQ. The DNA for the CDR3 is TGCGCCAGCAGCTTAGGCGGTGAGAGAGACACCCAGCATTTT. Translating it yields CASSLGGERDTQHF.

The rearrangement links TRBV7-3 to TRBJ2-1; D call uncertain. Germline V CDR1 and CDR2: SGHTA, FQGTGA. V was pared by 5 bases and J by 5 bases, with 13 bases between. The CDR3 runs 14 residues. The CDR3 DNA follows: TGTGCCAGCAGCCCCTACGACCGAGACAATGAGCAGTTCTTC. Protein product: CASSPYDRDNEQFF.

The gene calls are TRBV6-1 and TRBJ1-6; D ambiguous. The length of the CDR3 is 13 residues. Trimming removed 3 bases at V and 10 bases at J, with 10 bases between. Germline loops: CDR1 MNHNS, CDR2 SASEGT. The CDR3 region is CASSEGGLSPLHF. CDR3 nucleotide sequence: TGTGCCAGCAGTGAGGGTGGTCTGTCACCCCTCCACTTT.

The chain has TRBV19 and TRBJ2-1; D is ambiguous. The CDR3 is 11 residues long. Germline lookup yields CDR1 LNHDA and CDR2 SQIVND (reference sequence). Trimming shortened V by 6 bases and J by 6 bases, and 6 bases separated the two germline ends. The CDR3 nucleotides are TGTGCCAGTAGCCACCGCAATGAGCAGTTCTTC. Protein: CASSHRNEQFF.

This clone showed up just once. The CDR3 sequence is CASRRRDAYEQYF. The CDR3, as DNA: TGTGCCAGCAGAAGGAGGGACGCCTACGAGCAGTACTTC. The genes are TRBV6-1 and TRBJ2-7, with a weak D call TRBD2 (6 bases). The V and J ends lost 6 bases and 2 bases respectively, with 11 bases between them. The CDR3 loop spans 13 amino acids. The germline gives CDR1 MNHNS, CDR2 SASEGT.

This chain uses TRBV6-6 with TRBJ2-7; D possibly matches TRBD1 or TRBD2 (5 bases each). This CDR3 is 15 amino acids long. V was shortened by 6 bases and J by 6 bases, with 21 bases between the two germline ends. Germline values: CDR1 MNHNY, CDR2 SVGAGI (reference sequence). CDR3 region: CASRRVEGMGSEQYF. The DNA for the CDR3 is TGTGCCAGCAGGAGAGTCGAGGGGATGGGTTCCGAGCAGTACTTC.

This clone was seen only once. The rearrangement uses TRBV19 and TRBJ2-7; 7 nucleotides match TRBD1. J gave up 0 bases and V 5 bases, and 4 bases lay outside the gene matches. From germline, CDR1 is LNHDA and CDR2 SQIVND (reference sequence). The CDR3 totals 14 residues. In DNA form, the CDR3 reads TGTGCCAGTAGTCCACGGACAGGCTCCTACGAGCAGTACTTC. Residues: CASSPRTGSYEQYF.

The chain joins TRBV29-1 to TRBJ2-3; D gene uncertain. Germline CDR1 is SQVTM and CDR2 is ANQGSEA. With 4 bases removed from V and 6 bases from J, the gap between germline ends came to 11 bases. This CDR3 comprises 12 residues. The CDR3 DNA reads as TGCAGCGTTGTAGAACCCTCGGATACGCAGTATTTT. Amino acid sequence: CSVVEPSDTQYF.

This clone was observed a handful of times. CDR3 sequence: CASSLGFGSGDIQYF. The CDR3 nucleotides read TGTGCCAGCAGCTTAGGATTCGGGAGTGGCGACATTCAGTACTTC. This chain joins TRBV7-9 and TRBJ2-4; TRBD2 is a possible D gene (6 bases). The V gene lost 1 base and the J gene lost 8 bases, with 15 bases spanning the gap. The germline V gene encodes CDR1 SEHNR and CDR2 FQNEAQ (reference sequence). The CDR3 runs to 15 residues.

This chain connects TRBV7-7 to TRBJ2-3; the match to TRBD2 covers 8 bases. With 5 bases clipped from V and 3 bases from J, the junction kept 7 bases outside the gene matches. This CDR3 has 15 residues. The V gene's germline CDR1 is SSHAT and CDR2 FNYEAQ (reference sequence). The CDR3 reads CASSRSGLGTDTQYF. The CDR3 DNA is TGTGCCAGCAGCCGTTCGGGACTAGGTACAGATACGCAGTATTTT.

The chain combines TRBV6-5 with TRBJ2-7, with a possible D match to TRBD2 (6 bases). With 1 base removed from V and 4 bases from J, the gap between germline ends came to 14 bases. Germline V CDR1 and CDR2: MNHEY, SVGAGI. This CDR3 contains 15 residues. The CDR3 region is CASSYLAGKAYEQYF. In DNA form, the CDR3 reads TGTGCCAGCAGTTACTTGGCGGGAAAGGCGTACGAGCAGTACTTC.

This chain links TRBV10-3 with TRBJ1-2; the match to TRBD1 covers 10 bases. CDR1 and CDR2 from the germline V gene are ENHRY and SYGVKD. This CDR3 contains 14 residues. J lost 4 bases, V lost 3 bases, and 2 bases had no gene match. DNA for the CDR3: TGTGCCATCAGTGACGGGACAGGGGCCTATGGCTACACCTTC. Protein: CAISDGTGAYGYTF.

J is TRBJ2-7 and V is TRBV7-2; D uncertain. Germline V lookup: CDR1 SGHTA, CDR2 FQGNSA. Trimming pared 5 bases from V and 7 bases from J, leaving 18 bases between. The CDR3 extends over 14 amino acids. The CDR3 nucleotides read TGTGCCAGCAGCCCCCAGCCGGCAGGTCGGGAGCAGTACTTC. It yields the protein CASSPQPAGREQYF.

V and J are TRBV5-1 and TRBJ2-2; the D is unclear. CDR1 is SGHRS, CDR2 YFSETQ, per germline. V lost 5 bases to trimming and J lost 1 base, with 12 bases between them. The CDR3 has 15 amino acids. The chain's CDR3 is CASSGLLVNTGELFF. DNA of the CDR3: TGCGCCAGCAGTGGATTGTTAGTGAACACCGGGGAGCTGTTTTTT.

The chain recombines TRBV5-6 with TRBJ2-2; possible D gene TRBD1, 6 bases. The ends were cut back, 4 bases at V and 4 bases at J, with 14 bases in the middle. The CDR3 is made up of 15 amino acids. Germline lookup yields CDR1 SGHDT and CDR2 YYEEEE. The CDR3 is CASSDGTYSTGELFF. The CDR3 DNA reads TGTGCCAGCAGCGACGGGACATACTCCACCGGGGAGCTGTTTTTT.

V usage is TRBV18 and J usage is TRBJ2-7, with a tentative D call TRBD1 (6 bases). Germline V gene lookup returns CDR1 KGHSH and CDR2 LQKENI. Trimming shortened V by 1 base and J by 5 bases, and 18 bases separated the two germline ends. The CDR3 runs 16 residues. CDR3 sequence reads: CASSPLTGRKLDEQYF. CDR3 DNA sequence: TGTGCCAGCTCACCACTCACAGGGAGAAAATTAGACGAGCAGTACTTC.

V is TRBV27 and J is TRBJ1-5; D is possibly TRBD1 (5 bases). The CDR3 is 15 amino acids. CDR1 is MNHEY, CDR2 SMNVEV, per germline (reference sequence). Trimming removed 5 bases at V and 6 bases at J, with 17 bases between. The CDR3 region is CASSLTWGGGQPQHF. The CDR3 DNA is TGTGCCAGCAGTCTCACCTGGGGGGGAGGTCAGCCCCAGCATTTT.

The V and J genes are TRBV7-6 and TRBJ1-6; D gene uncertain. The V end lost 4 bases, the J end lost 0 bases, and 4 bases lay between the germline ends. The CDR3 contains 14 residues. Germline V CDR1 and CDR2: SGHVS, FNYEAQ. In DNA, the CDR3 is TGTGCCAGCAGCTCGAGCTCCTATAATTCACCCCTCCACTTT. Translation: CASSSSSYNSPLHF.

The chain combines TRBV30 with TRBJ1-5; D not resolved. Deletions cut 0 bases from V and 4 bases from J, with 13 bases between. Germline CDR1 and CDR2: GTSNPN and SVGIG (reference sequence). This CDR3 is built from 15 residues. CDR3 bases: TGTGCCTGGAGTGTAGGAGCGGGAGGAAATCAGCCCCAGCATTTT. Protein sequence: CAWSVGAGGNQPQHF.

V gene TRBV18 combines with J gene TRBJ2-5; a possible D gene is TRBD2 (5 bases). The CDR3 is 15 amino acids. V lost 1 base, J lost 2 bases, and 11 bases lay in between. Germline loops: CDR1 KGHSH, CDR2 LQKENI. CDR3 nucleotide sequence: TGTGCCAGCTCACCACTAAGCGGAACTCAAGAGACCCAGTACTTC. The encoded protein is CASSPLSGTQETQYF.

The chain is built from TRBV29-1 and TRBJ2-3; D gene ambiguous. This CDR3 is built from 13 residues. In germline, CDR1 is SQVTM, CDR2 ANQGSEA. Trimming removed 4 bases from V and 2 bases from J, with 10 bases in between. In nucleotides, the CDR3 is TGCAGCGTTGCGGACGGATACACAGATACGCAGTATTTT. Its protein product is CSVADGYTDTQYF.

CDR3 in amino acids: CASSEEGTRTIYF. DNA for the CDR3: TGTGCCAGCAGTGAAGAGGGTACGAGGACCATATATTTT. This chain uses TRBV6-1 with TRBJ1-3; unclear D gene. Germline CDR1 is MNHNS and CDR2 is SASEGT. CDR3 length equals 13 residues. The V gene lost 1 base and the J gene lost 10 bases, with 11 bases spanning the gap.

As DNA, the CDR3 is TGTGCCAGCAGTTCAACCGGCCGGACTGCGTATGGCTACACCTTC. Its protein product is CASSSTGRTAYGYTF. The chain combines TRBV2 with TRBJ1-2; D remains ambiguous. The V end was cut by 5 bases, the J end by 5 bases, with 18 bases between. In germline, CDR1 is SNHLY, CDR2 FYNNEI. The length of the CDR3 is 15 residues.

This chain links TRBV28 with TRBJ2-1; a possible D gene is TRBD2 (5 bases). The CDR3 length is 13 residues. The V gene's germline CDR1 is MDHEN and CDR2 SYDVKM. Deletions cut 4 bases from V and 8 bases from J, with 12 bases between. The CDR3 is CASSSSGSDEQFF. The DNA for the CDR3 is TGTGCCAGCAGTTCGTCGGGGTCCGATGAGCAGTTCTTC.

The chain uses TRBV7-2 and TRBJ2-3; D may match TRBD1 or TRBD2 (5 bases each). The CDR3 contains 16 residues. V lost 2 bases, J lost 2 bases, and 14 bases lay in between. From germline, CDR1 is SGHTA and CDR2 FQGNSA. Here the CDR3 reads CASSLSPGPITDTQYF. In DNA, the CDR3 is TGTGCCAGCAGCTTAAGCCCGGGACCCATCACAGATACGCAGTATTTT.